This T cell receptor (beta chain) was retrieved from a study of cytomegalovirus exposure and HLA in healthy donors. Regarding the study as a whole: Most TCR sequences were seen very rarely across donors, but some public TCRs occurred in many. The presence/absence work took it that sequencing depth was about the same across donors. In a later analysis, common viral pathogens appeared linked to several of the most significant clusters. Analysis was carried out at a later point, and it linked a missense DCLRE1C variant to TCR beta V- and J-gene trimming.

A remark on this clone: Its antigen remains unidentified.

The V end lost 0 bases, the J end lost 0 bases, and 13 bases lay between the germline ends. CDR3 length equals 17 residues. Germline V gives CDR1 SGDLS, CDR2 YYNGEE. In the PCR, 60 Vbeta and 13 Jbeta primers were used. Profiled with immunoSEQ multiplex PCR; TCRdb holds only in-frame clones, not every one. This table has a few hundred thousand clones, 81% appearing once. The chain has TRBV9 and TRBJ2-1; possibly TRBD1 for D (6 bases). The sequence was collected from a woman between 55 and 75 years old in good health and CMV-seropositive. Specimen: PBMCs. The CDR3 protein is CASSVGGRYVSYNEQFF. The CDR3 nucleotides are TGTGCCAGCAGCGTAGGGGGGCGATACGTCTCCTACAATGAGCAGTTCTTC.